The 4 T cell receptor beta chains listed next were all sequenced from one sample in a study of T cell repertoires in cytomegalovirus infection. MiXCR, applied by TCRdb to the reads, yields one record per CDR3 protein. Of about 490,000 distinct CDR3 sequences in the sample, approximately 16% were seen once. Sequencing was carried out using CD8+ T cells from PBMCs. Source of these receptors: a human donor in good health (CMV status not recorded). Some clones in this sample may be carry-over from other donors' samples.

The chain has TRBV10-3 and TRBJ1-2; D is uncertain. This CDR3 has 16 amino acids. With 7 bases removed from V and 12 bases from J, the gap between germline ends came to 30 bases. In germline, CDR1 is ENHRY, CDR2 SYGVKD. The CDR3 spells CAITPVARRAADWDTF. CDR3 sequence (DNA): TGTGCCATCACCCCCGTCGCCCGCAGAGCCGCTGATTGGGACACCTTC.

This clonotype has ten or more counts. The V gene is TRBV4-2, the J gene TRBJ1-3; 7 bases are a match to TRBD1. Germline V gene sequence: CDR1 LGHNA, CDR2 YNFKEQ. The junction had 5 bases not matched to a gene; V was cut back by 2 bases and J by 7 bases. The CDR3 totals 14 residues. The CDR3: CASSQPGQSNTIYF. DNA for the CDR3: TGTGCCAGCAGCCAACCGGGACAGAGCAACACCATATATTTT.

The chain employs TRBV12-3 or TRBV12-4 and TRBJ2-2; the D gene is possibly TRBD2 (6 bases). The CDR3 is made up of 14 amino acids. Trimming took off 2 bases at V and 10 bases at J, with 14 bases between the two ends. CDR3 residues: CASSLSKLREELFF. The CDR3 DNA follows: TGTGCCAGCAGTTTATCAAAACTGCGGGAGGAGCTGTTTTTT.

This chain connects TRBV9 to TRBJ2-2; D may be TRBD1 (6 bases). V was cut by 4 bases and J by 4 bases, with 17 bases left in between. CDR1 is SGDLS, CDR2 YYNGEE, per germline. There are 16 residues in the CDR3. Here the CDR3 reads CASSPPRGMVTGELFF. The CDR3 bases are TGTGCCAGCAGCCCCCCGAGGGGGATGGTCACCGGGGAGCTGTTTTTT. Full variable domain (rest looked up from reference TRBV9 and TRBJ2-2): DSGVTQTPKHLITATGQRVTLRCSPRSGDLSVYWYQQSLDQGLQFLIQYYNGEERAKGNILERFSAQQFPDLHSELNLSSLELGDSALYFCASSPPRGMVTGELFFGEGSRLTVL.